These 21 T cell receptor beta chains share one sample of origin, sequenced in a study of blood T cells in healthy people across ages. A second PCR, run for roughly 7 to 12 cycles, used a sample-barcoded 5' primer plus a J-beta primer mix. TCRdb reanalysed the 5' RACE reads using MiXCR and keeps one entry per CDR3 protein. The sample contains 910,000 or so distinct CDR3 sequences, roughly 47% of which appear only once. The sequencing sample was made of blood. The receptors shown here come from a woman aged 55-70 years in good health.

V is TRBV5-1 and J is TRBJ2-5; D possibly matches TRBD1 or TRBD2 (5 bases each). In germline, CDR1 is SGHRS, CDR2 YFSETQ. With 3 bases removed from V and 2 bases from J, the gap between germline ends came to 11 bases. The CDR3 consists of 14 residues. In nucleotides, the CDR3 is TGCGCCAGCAGCTCGAGGGACGTACAAGAGACCCAGTACTTC. Translating gives CASSSRDVQETQYF.

The genes are TRBV7-9 and TRBJ2-6, with TRBD2 matching over 12 bases. This CDR3 contains 17 residues. The V gene's germline CDR1 is SEHNR and CDR2 FQNEAQ (reference sequence). Germline trimming cut 5 bases from V and 3 bases from J; bases unmatched to any gene: 5. The CDR3 loop reads CASSPTSGRVGANVLTF. The CDR3 DNA is TGTGCCAGCAGCCCGACTAGCGGGAGAGTTGGGGCCAACGTCCTGACTTTC.

In this sample, this clonotype turned up a few times. The chain has TRBV7-3 and TRBJ2-3; the D is unclear. Germline CDR1 is SGHTA and CDR2 is FQGTGA. The CDR3 has 14 residues. The germline V and J ends were trimmed by 5 bases and 6 bases, with 15 bases remaining between them. The CDR3 reads CASSRLNPPDTQYF. CDR3 nucleotides: TGTGCCAGCAGCAGATTAAACCCCCCGGATACGCAGTATTTT.

The gene calls are TRBV30 and TRBJ1-4; 9 nucleotides align to TRBD1. Germline CDR1 GTSNPN, CDR2 SVGIG (reference sequence). This CDR3 comprises 13 residues. J lost 6 bases, V lost 5 bases, and 4 bases had no gene match. The CDR3 protein is CAWSGTGHEKLFF. CDR3 sequence (DNA): TGTGCCTGGTCCGGGACAGGGCATGAAAAACTGTTTTTT.

The rearrangement joins TRBV18 to TRBJ1-6; 7 bases line up with TRBD1. V trimming: 1 base; J trimming: 7 bases; junction bases outside the gene matches: 7. The CDR3 spans 16 residues. The germline V gene encodes CDR1 KGHSH and CDR2 LQKENI. CDR3 region: CASSPQRQGSNSPLHF. The CDR3, as DNA: TGTGCCAGCTCACCACAAAGACAGGGATCAAATTCACCCCTCCACTTT. The whole variable domain, filled in from reference TRBV18 and TRBJ1-6, reads NAGVMQNPRHLVRRRGQEARLRCSPMKGHSHVYWYRQLPEEGLKFMVYLQKENIIDESGMPKERFSAEFPKEGPSILRIQQVVRGDSAAYFCASSPQRQGSNSPLHFGNGTRLTVT.

The chain is built from TRBV3-1 and TRBJ1-5; D call uncertain. Germline V CDR1 and CDR2: LGHDT, YNNKEL (reference sequence). This CDR3 is built from 15 residues. The V and J ends lost 4 bases and 0 bases respectively, with 10 bases between them. CDR3 residues: CASSLNAYSNQPQHF. The CDR3 DNA follows: TGTGCCAGCAGCCTCAACGCATATAGCAATCAGCCCCAGCATTTT.

V gene TRBV6-2 or TRBV6-3 combines with J gene TRBJ2-1; 14 positions agree with TRBD2. V shed 7 bases and J 7 bases; nucleotides not matched to a gene: 3. Germline V CDR1 and CDR2: MNHEY, SVGEGT. This CDR3 contains 14 residues. The CDR3 DNA sequence: TGTGCCAGCATGACTAGCGGGAGGGGGAATGAGCAGTTCTTC. It yields the protein CASMTSGRGNEQFF.

This clonotype has only a few counts. The chain joins TRBV6-2 or TRBV6-3 to TRBJ2-5; 11 bases fit TRBD2. The tail of the sequence fits TRBJ2-7 better, so the J call may be wrong. This CDR3 region has 15 residues. The germline CDR1 and CDR2 sequences are MNHEY and SVGEGT. CDR3 nucleotides: TGTGCCAGCAGTTACGTCCTAGCGGGAGGATACGAGCAGTACTTC. Translation: CASSYVLAGGYEQYF.

The chain couples TRBV30 to TRBJ2-6; D is undetermined. This CDR3 region has 14 residues. Germline V lookup: CDR1 GTSNPN, CDR2 SVGIG (reference sequence). Trimming took 3 bases from V and 4 from J, leaving 10 bases between them. Written as DNA, the CDR3 is TGTGCCTGGAGCCTCACGCCCGGGGCCAACGTCCTGACTTTC. Protein: CAWSLTPGANVLTF.

The chain couples TRBV4-1 to TRBJ1-6, with a possible D match to TRBD1 (5 bases). Germline-derived CDR1 and CDR2 are MGHRA and YSYEKL. V was shortened by 4 bases and J by 8 bases, with 18 bases between the two germline ends. The CDR3 extends over 16 amino acids. For the CDR3, the DNA is TGCGCCAGCAGCCTCCGGGGCCCCCAGGGTGATTCACCCCTCCACTTT. The encoded protein is CASSLRGPQGDSPLHF.

The gene calls are TRBV7-9 and TRBJ2-7; no clear D gene. Between the trimmed V and J ends, which lost 5 bases and 7 bases, there was a span of 12 bases. Germline V gives CDR1 SEHNR, CDR2 FQNEAQ (reference sequence). This CDR3 comprises 12 residues. CDR3: CASSNKIGEQYF. DNA for the CDR3: TGTGCCAGCAGCAATAAGATAGGGGAGCAGTACTTC.

The J gene is TRBJ1-1, the V gene TRBV20-1; perhaps TRBD1 as D (6 bases). Germline V gives CDR1 DFQATT, CDR2 SNEGSKA (reference sequence). This CDR3 comprises 16 residues. V shed 5 bases and J shed 1 base, with 20 bases lying between them. The CDR3 loop is CSAVGGRDKGNTEAFF. Written as DNA, the CDR3 is TGCAGTGCTGTCGGGGGAAGGGACAAAGGGAACACTGAAGCTTTCTTT.

This clonotype appeared a few times. The chain recombines TRBV7-6 with TRBJ2-3; D gene unclear. The germline V gene has CDR1 SGHVS and CDR2 FNYEAQ. Trimming took off 4 bases at V and 5 bases at J, with 13 bases between the two ends. The CDR3 runs to 14 residues. The chain's CDR3 is CASSSTAPGDTQYF. The CDR3 DNA is TGTGCCAGCAGCTCTACAGCTCCAGGAGATACGCAGTATTTT.

The chain is built from TRBV29-1 and TRBJ2-7; TRBD1 or TRBD2 may be the D gene (5 bases each). Trimming removed 1 base at V and 0 bases at J, with 13 bases between. Per the germline V gene, CDR1 is SQVTM and CDR2 is ANQGSEA. CDR3 length: 15 residues. The CDR3 DNA reads as TGCAGCGTTGAAGGGGGGTATTCCAGCTCCTACGAGCAGTACTTC. Translated, it gives CSVEGGYSSSYEQYF.

J is TRBJ1-2 and V is TRBV4-3; 7 bases line up with TRBD1. Germline V gives CDR1 LGHNA, CDR2 YSLEER. CDR3 length equals 15 residues. V lost 1 base to trimming and J lost 5 bases; unmatched junction nucleotides: 7. The CDR3 loop reads CASSQAGGGQYGYTF. CDR3 nucleotide sequence: TGCGCCAGCAGCCAAGCTGGGGGGGGACAGTATGGCTACACCTTC.

The rearrangement uses TRBV7-2 and TRBJ1-2; D ambiguous. The CDR3 consists of 15 residues. The germline CDR1 and CDR2 sequences are SGHTA and FQGNSA. Trimming stripped 1 base from V and 4 bases from J, with 13 bases between. The DNA of the CDR3 is TGTGCCAGCAGCTTAGGAGGTGCCCGTTCCTATGGCTACACCTTC. The encoded protein is CASSLGGARSYGYTF.

This clonotype occurred a few times. The chain employs TRBV15 and TRBJ2-1; D possibly corresponds to TRBD1 (6 bases). The germline V gene has CDR1 LNHNV and CDR2 YYDKDF (reference sequence). The CDR3 has 14 amino acids. The V end lost 2 bases, the J end lost 6 bases, and 11 bases lay between the germline ends. The DNA of the CDR3 is TGTGCCACCAGCAGACGTCGAGGGGGCAATGAGCAGTTCTTC. Encoded protein: CATSRRRGGNEQFF.

This clonotype has just one count. V usage is TRBV6-2 or TRBV6-3 and J usage is TRBJ2-4, with no clear D. The J call could be wrong; TRBJ2-7 is a better fit for the DNA end. Germline assignment: CDR1 MNHEY and CDR2 SVGEGT. CDR3 size: 13 residues. The CDR3 loop reads CASDGRSSYEQYF. DNA of the CDR3: TGTGCCAGCGACGGACGGAGCTCCTACGAGCAGTACTTC.

This chain links TRBV6-2 or TRBV6-3 with TRBJ2-7; 9 bases are shared with TRBD1. Per the germline V gene, CDR1 is MNHEY and CDR2 is SVGEGT. Trimming removed 6 bases from V and 1 base from J; junction bases left unmatched: 4. CDR3 length: 14 residues. CDR3 amino acids: CASRKTGGSYEQYF. The CDR3 nucleotides read TGTGCCAGCAGGAAGACAGGGGGGTCCTACGAGCAGTACTTC.

This clonotype was seen more than once but under ten times. J is TRBJ2-3 and V is TRBV29-1, with D possibly TRBD2 on 6 matching bases. Trimming stripped 7 bases from V and 4 bases from J, with 15 bases between. The CDR3 consists of 13 residues. The germline V gene encodes CDR1 SQVTM and CDR2 ANQGSEA. CDR3 coding DNA: TGCAGCGCCCCGGGGGAGGATTCAGATACGCAGTATTTT. Protein product: CSAPGEDSDTQYF.

This clonotype showed up just a few times. The junction shows a germline mismatch at one end, possibly a read error. The chain uses TRBV6-1 and TRBJ2-5; 7 nucleotides agree with TRBD2. The CDR3 length is 14 residues. Germline CDR1 is MNHNS and CDR2 is SASEGT. The CDR3 DNA reads TGTGCCAGCAGTAAAGCGGGATACCAAGAGACCCAGTACTTC. Protein: CASSKAGYQETQYF.